This TCR beta chain was observed in a study of blood T cell repertoires in COVID-19. Overall study: The cDNA or gDNA used as material had been derived from T cells, B-cell-depleted T cells, or PBMCs.

Sequenced by immunoSEQ multiplex PCR; TCRdb stores in-frame clones only, minus some. The table includes approximately 220,000 clones, roughly 80% detected once. The CDR3 is made up of 14 amino acids. V shed 3 bases and J 3 bases; nucleotides not matched to a gene: 1. CDR1 is GTSNPN, CDR2 SVGIG, per germline (reference sequence). In its sample, this clone was seen once. This chain connects TRBV30 to TRBJ2-2, with 10 bases that match TRBD2. The receptor was derived from a woman aged 55-69 years with acute or convalescent COVID-19. Sequencing was performed on peripheral blood. The CDR3 nucleotides read TGTGCCTGGAGCGGGACTAGCGACACCGGGGAGCTGTTTTTT. Residues: CAWSGTSDTGELFF.